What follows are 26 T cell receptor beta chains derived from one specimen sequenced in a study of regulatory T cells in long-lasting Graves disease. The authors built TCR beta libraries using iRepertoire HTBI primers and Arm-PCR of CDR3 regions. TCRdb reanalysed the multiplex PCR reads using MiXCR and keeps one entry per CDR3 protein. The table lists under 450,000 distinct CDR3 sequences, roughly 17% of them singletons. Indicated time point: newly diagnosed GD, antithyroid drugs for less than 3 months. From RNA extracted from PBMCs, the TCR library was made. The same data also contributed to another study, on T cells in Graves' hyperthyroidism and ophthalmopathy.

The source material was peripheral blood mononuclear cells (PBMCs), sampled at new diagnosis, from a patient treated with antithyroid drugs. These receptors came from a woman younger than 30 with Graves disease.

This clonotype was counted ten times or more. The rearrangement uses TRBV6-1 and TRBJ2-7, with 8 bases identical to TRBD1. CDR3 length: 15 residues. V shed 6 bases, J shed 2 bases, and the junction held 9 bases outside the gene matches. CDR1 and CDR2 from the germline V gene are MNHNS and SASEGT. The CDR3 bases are TGTGCCAGCAGATTACCGGGACAGGCAACCTACGAGCAGTACTTC. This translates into CASRLPGQATYEQYF.

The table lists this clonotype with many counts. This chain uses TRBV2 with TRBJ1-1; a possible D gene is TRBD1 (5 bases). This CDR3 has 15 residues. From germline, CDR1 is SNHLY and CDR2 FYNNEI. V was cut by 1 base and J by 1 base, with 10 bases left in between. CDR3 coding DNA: TGTGCCAGCAGTGAAGAAGTCGGGGGGAACACTGAAGCTTTCTTT. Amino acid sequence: CASSEEVGGNTEAFF.

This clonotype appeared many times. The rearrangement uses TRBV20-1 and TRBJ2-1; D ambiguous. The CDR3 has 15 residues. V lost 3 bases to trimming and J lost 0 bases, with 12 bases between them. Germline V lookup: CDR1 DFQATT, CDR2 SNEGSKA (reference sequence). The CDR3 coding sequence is TGCAGTGCTAGGACTGGTCTGAGCTCCTACAATGAGCAGTTCTTC. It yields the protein CSARTGLSSYNEQFF.

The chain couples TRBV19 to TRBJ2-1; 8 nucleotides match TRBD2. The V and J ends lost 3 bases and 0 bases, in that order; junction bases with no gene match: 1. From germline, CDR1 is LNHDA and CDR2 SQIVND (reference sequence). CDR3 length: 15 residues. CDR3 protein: CASSMSGSSYNEQFF. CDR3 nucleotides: TGTGCCAGTAGTATGAGCGGGAGCTCCTACAATGAGCAGTTCTTC. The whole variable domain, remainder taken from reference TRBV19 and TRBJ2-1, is DGGITQSPKYLFRKEGQNVTLSCEQNLNHDAMYWYRQDPGQGLRLIYYSQIVNDFQKGDIAEGYSVSREKKESFPLTVTSAQKNPTAFYLCASSMSGSSYNEQFFGPGTRLTVL.

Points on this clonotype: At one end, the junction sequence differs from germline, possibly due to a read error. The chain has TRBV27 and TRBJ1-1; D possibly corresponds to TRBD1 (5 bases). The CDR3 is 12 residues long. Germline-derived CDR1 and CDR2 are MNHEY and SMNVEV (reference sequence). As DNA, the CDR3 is TGTACCAGCAGTCGGACACCCGGGGAAGCTTTCTTT. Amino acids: CTSSRTPGEAFF.

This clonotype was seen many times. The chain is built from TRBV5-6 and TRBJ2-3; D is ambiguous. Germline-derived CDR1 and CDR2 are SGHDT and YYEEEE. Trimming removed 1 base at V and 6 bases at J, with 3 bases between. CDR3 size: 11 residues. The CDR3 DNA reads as TGTGCCAGCAGCTTGAGGGATACGCAGTATTTT. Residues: CASSLRDTQYF.

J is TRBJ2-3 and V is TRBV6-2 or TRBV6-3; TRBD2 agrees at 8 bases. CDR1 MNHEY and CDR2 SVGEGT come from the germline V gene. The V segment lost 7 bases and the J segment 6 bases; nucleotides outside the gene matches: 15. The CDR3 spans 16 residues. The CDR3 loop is CASIEAWRGVLDTQYF. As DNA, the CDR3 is TGTGCCAGCATTGAAGCCTGGCGGGGGGTTTTGGATACGCAGTATTTT.

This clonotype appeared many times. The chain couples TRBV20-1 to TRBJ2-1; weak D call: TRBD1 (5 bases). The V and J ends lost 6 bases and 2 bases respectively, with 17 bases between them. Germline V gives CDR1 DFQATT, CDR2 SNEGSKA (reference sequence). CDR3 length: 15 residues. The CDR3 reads CSASFTGRAYNEQFF. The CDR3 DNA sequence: TGCAGTGCATCATTCACGGGCAGGGCCTACAATGAGCAGTTCTTC.

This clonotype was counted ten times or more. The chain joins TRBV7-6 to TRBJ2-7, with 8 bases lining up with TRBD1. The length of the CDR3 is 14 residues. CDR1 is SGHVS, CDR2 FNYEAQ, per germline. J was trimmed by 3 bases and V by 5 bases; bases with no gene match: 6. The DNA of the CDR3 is TGTGCCAGCAGCCCCAGGACAGGGATCTACGAGCAGTACTTC. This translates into CASSPRTGIYEQYF.

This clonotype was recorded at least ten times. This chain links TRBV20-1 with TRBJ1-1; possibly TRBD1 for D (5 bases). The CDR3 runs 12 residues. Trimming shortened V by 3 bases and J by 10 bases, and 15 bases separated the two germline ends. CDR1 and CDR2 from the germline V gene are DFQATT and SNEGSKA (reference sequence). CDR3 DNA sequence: TGCAGTGCTAGTGGGGCAGGGCCCGGAGCTTTCTTT. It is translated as CSASGAGPGAFF.

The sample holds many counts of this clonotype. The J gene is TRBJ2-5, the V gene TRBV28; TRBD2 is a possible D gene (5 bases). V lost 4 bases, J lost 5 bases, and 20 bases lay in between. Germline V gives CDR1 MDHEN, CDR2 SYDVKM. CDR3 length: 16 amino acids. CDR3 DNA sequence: TGTGCCAGCAGTTCCTATGAAAGGGCTTCGGGGGAGACCCAGTACTTC. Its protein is CASSSYERASGETQYF.

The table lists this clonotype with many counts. CDR3: CAWSDSYGYTF. The DNA for the CDR3 is TGTGCCTGGAGTGACAGCTATGGCTACACCTTC. The chain carries TRBV30 and TRBJ1-2; D not certain. V was clipped by 1 base and J by 4 bases, with 4 bases between them. The germline V gene has CDR1 GTSNPN and CDR2 SVGIG (reference sequence). CDR3 length: 11 amino acids.

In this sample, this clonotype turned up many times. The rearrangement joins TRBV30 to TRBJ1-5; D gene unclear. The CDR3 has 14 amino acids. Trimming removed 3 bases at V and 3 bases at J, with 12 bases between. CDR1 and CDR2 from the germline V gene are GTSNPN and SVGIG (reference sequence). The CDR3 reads CAWSGDTSNQPQHF. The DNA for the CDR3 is TGTGCCTGGAGCGGAGACACTTCCAATCAGCCCCAGCATTTT.

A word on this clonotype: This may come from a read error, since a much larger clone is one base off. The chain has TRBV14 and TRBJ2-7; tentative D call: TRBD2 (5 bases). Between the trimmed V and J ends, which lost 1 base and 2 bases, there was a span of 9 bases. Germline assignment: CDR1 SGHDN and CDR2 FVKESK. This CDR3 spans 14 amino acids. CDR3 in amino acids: CASSQANGAYEQYF. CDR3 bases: TGTGCCAGCAGCCAAGCGAACGGGGCCTACGAGCAGTACTTC.

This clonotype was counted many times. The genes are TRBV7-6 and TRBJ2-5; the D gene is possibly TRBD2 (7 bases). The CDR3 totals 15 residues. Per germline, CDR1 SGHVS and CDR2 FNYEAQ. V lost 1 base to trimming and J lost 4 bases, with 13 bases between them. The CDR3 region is CASSLGGGDRETQYF. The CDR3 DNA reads TGTGCCAGCAGCTTAGGGGGGGGCGATCGAGAGACCCAGTACTTC.

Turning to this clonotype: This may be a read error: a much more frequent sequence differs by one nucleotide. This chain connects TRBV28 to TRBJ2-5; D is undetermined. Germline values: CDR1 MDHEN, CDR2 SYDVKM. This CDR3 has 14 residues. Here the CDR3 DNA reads TGTGCCATCAGTTTACGGTCGACGGTTAGGACCCAGTACTTC. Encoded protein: CAISLRSTVRTQYF.

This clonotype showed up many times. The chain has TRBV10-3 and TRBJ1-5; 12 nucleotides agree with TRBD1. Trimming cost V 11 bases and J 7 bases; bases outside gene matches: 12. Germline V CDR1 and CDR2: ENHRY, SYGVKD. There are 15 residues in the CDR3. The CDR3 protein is CAASGTGGHGQPQHF. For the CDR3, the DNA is TGTGCCGCCTCCGGGACAGGGGGCCACGGGCAGCCCCAGCATTTT.

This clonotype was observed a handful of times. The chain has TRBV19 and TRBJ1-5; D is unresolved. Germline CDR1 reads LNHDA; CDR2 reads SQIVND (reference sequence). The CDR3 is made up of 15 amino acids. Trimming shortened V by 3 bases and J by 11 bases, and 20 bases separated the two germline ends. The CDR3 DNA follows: TGTGCCAGTAGTATCCCTCGAGACAAAGACCCTACCCAGCATTTT. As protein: CASSIPRDKDPTQHF.

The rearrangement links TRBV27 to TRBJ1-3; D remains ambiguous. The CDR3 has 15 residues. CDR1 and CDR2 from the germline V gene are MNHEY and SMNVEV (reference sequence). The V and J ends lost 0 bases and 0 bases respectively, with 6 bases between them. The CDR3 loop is CASSLSVLSGNTIYF. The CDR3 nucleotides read TGTGCCAGCAGTTTATCAGTCCTCTCTGGAAACACCATATATTTT.

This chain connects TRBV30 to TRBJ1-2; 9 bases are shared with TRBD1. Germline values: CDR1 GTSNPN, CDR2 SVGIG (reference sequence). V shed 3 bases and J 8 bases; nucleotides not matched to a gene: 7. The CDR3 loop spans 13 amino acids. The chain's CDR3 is CAWSRTGVEGYTF. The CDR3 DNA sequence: TGTGCCTGGAGCCGGACAGGGGTTGAAGGCTACACCTTC.

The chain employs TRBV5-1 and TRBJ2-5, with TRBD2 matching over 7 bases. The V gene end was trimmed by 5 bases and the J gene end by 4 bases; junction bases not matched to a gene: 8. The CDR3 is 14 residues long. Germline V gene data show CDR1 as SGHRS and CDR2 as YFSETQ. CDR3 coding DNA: TGCGCCAGCAGTGGGGCGGGAGTAGGAGAGACCCAGTACTTC. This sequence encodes CASSGAGVGETQYF.

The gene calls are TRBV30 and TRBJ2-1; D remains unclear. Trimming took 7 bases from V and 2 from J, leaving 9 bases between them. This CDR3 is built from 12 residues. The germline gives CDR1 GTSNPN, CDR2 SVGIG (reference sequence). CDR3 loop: CASSQTYNEQFF. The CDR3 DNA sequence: TGTGCCTCGTCTCAGACCTACAATGAGCAGTTCTTC.

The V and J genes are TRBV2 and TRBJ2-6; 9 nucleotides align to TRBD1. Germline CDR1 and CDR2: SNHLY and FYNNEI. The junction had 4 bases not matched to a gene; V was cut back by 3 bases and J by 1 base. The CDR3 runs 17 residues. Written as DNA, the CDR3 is TGTGCCAGCAGTGATTATGGACAGGGGTCTGGGGCCAACGTCCTGACTTTC. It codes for CASSDYGQGSGANVLTF.

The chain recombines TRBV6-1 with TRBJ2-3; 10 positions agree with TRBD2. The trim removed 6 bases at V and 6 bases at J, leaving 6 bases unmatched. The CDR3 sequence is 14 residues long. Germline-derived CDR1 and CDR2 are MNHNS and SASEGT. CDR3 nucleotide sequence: TGTGCCAGCAGACATAGCGGGGGGAGCGATACGCAGTATTTT. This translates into CASRHSGGSDTQYF.

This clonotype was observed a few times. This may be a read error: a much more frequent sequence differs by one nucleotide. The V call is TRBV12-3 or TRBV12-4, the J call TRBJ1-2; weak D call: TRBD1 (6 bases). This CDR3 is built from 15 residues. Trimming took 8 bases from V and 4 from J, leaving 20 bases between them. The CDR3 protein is CASSISRGSIYGYTF. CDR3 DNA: TGTGCCAGCTCAATTAGCAGGGGCTCCATCTATGGCTACACCTTC.

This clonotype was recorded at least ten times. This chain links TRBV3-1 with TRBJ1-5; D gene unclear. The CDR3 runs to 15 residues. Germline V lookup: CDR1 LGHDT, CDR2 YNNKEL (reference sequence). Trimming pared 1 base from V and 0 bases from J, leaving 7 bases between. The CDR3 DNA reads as TGTGCCAGCAGCCAAGGGGTTACTAGCAATCAGCCCCAGCATTTT. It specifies CASSQGVTSNQPQHF.